This TCR beta chain was identified in a study of T cells after yellow fever vaccination (dated by TCRdb to between 2019 and 2020). With respect to the entire study: The SMART-Seq v4 Ultra Low Input RNA kit was used to prepare libraries from fractions with low cell numbers. To track T-cell clones before and after primary and booster YFV17D yellow fever vaccination, bulk TCR alpha and beta repertoires were sequenced longitudinally. Two healthy male donors, one aged 18 to 30 and one aged 30 to 40 years, made up the cohort. Blood was collected at multiple timepoints before and after primary and secondary immunization, and bulk PBMC replicates and cell subsets were isolated. What the study reported, not specific to this receptor: Because abundant contaminating clonotypes from the bulk population could be contained in FACS-sorted repertoires, computational filtering was required. Because the study included only a couple of donors, the extent to which the findings can be generalized is limited. The secondary T-cell response was found to be weaker but faster than the primary response, with a peak reached on day 5 rather than on day 15. A small share of clonotypes occurred in both CD4 and CD8 compartments, likely arising from convergent recombination. Most clones expanded after primary vaccination (around 96% of CD4 and about 85% of CD8) were re-detected after the booster, suggesting that broad memory maintenance occurred.

Points on this clonotype: Which antigen it targets is not known. No per-base quality is available; no much larger clone lies one base away.

The treatment or condition label for this specimen denotes: live attenuated yellow fever vaccine strain. At every blood-draw timepoint, two biological replicates of bulk PBMCs were collected. A standard Ficoll-Paque protocol was used to isolate PBMCs from peripheral blood. TriZol was used to extract RNA from bulk PBMCs, CD4 and CD8 fractions, and dextramer-positive and dextramer-negative fractions. The data were produced on an Illumina NovaSeq 6000. Synthesis of TCR cDNA relied on 5'RACE template switching, a step that introduced a universal primer site along with unique molecular identifiers. Priming for cDNA synthesis came from both the TCR alpha and TCR beta constant segments. Library amplification used two PCR steps, and the second PCR step added sample barcodes and sequencing adapters. Libraries were sequenced on Illumina HiSeq 2500 (2x100 bp) or NovaSeq (2x150 bp). In the original analysis: MIGEC handled demultiplexing of reads and collapsing into UMI consensus sequences, while MiXCR performed V(D)J alignment. Vaccine-responding clonotypes were identified with edgeR using replicate PBMC samples, with FDR below 0.01 and a log2 fold change above 5 up to day 15 being required. Each bulk clonotype was labeled CD4 or CD8 based on which sequenced repertoire, CD4 or CD8, contained the clonotype at higher abundance. TCRdb applied fastp at Q25 and MiXCR to the public reads, then kept only in-frame beta chains. Merged by CDR3 protein, the rows form single entries marked with the most common genes and DNA. The authors' filters were not applied to this entry. Present in this sample are about 430,000 distinct CDR3 sequences, approximately 19% of which were seen just once. Clones ranked in the top ten supply 15% to 20% of the sample.

For CDR1 and CDR2, the germline V gene lists SGHTA and FQGNSA. V is clipped by 3 bases and J by 6 bases, and the sequence between their germline boundaries is 14 bases long. The CDR3 spans 14 residues, from the cysteine through the phenylalanine. Only the CDR3 DNA stays, 42 bases, in frame from base 1. The clonotype comes from a young man who received the YFV17D yellow fever vaccine. The sequencing here drew on PBMCs, taken before the yellow fever booster vaccination. The chain joins TRBV7-2 to TRBJ2-5; the D gene is possibly TRBD1, with 6 bases matching. The CDR3 sequence is CASSFGGASQTQYF. The DNA reads as follows: TGTGCCAGCAGCTTTGGGGGCGCTTCTCAGACCCAGTACTTC.